The 29 T cell receptor beta chains below all came from one sample that was sequenced in a study of T-cell reconstitution after alpha-beta-depleted transplantation in children. Using unique molecular identifiers, the investigators prepared the TCRbeta library. MiXCR, applied by TCRdb to the PCR reads, yields one record per CDR3 protein. This sample has some 550,000 distinct CDR3 sequences; roughly 24% occur once, and the top ten carry around 14%. Material: PBMCs, mostly from graft donor cells, obtained 360 days after TCRalphabeta/CD19-depleted stem cell transplant. The source of these receptors is a boy in the first two years of life who had a stem cell transplant for acute myeloid leukemia, so the T cells may come from the graft donor.

The table lists this clonotype with a few counts. V gene TRBV20-1 combines with J gene TRBJ1-1; the match to TRBD1 covers 7 bases. From germline, CDR1 is DFQATT and CDR2 SNEGSKA (reference sequence). The CDR3 totals 12 residues. CDR3 nucleotides: TGCAGGCTTGCAGGGGGGGACACTGAAGCTTTCTTT. Amino acids: CRLAGGDTEAFF.

This clonotype has at least ten counts. The genes are TRBV20-1 and TRBJ2-2; no reliable D call. The germline CDR1 and CDR2 sequences are DFQATT and SNEGSKA (reference sequence). The CDR3 is made up of 12 amino acids. Trimming stripped 0 bases from V and 6 bases from J, with 5 bases between. The CDR3 region has the DNA TGCAGTGCTAGAGATTACGCCGGGGAGCTGTTTTTT. It translates to CSARDYAGELFF.

This clonotype was picked up many times. The CDR3 sequence: CASSSGAEAFF. The DNA for the CDR3 is TGTGCCAGCAGTTCGGGGGCTGAAGCTTTCTTT. V is TRBV6-5 and J is TRBJ1-1, with D possibly matching TRBD1 (5 bases). Trimming took off 4 bases at V and 6 bases at J, with 6 bases between the two ends. Germline-derived CDR1 and CDR2 are MNHEY and SVGAGI. CDR3 length equals 11 residues.

The chain combines TRBV20-1 with TRBJ2-7; D gene ambiguous. The CDR3 length is 9 residues. The V gene's germline CDR1 is DFQATT and CDR2 SNEGSKA (reference sequence). V lost 5 bases to trimming and J lost 6 bases, with 5 bases between them. The CDR3 reads CSAPAEQYF. In nucleotides, the CDR3 is TGCAGTGCTCCGGCCGAGCAGTACTTC.

In its sample, this clonotype was seen many times. The chain employs TRBV15 and TRBJ2-3; D gene ambiguous. Trimming pared 1 base from V and 4 bases from J, leaving 3 bases between. The germline gives CDR1 LNHNV, CDR2 YYDKDF (reference sequence). The CDR3 extends over 12 amino acids. CDR3 bases: TGTGCCACCAGCAGAGCAGCAGATACGCAGTATTTT. Translated, it gives CATSRAADTQYF.

CDR3 sequence reads: CASSPSDRFQPQHF. For the CDR3, the DNA is TGTGCCAGCAGTCCCTCGGACAGGTTTCAGCCCCAGCATTTT. The chain joins TRBV28 to TRBJ1-5; TRBD1 aligns across 7 bases. The ends lost 5 bases at V and 6 bases at J; junction bases unmatched: 7. Per germline, CDR1 MDHEN and CDR2 SYDVKM. The CDR3 loop spans 14 amino acids.

At least ten counts were recorded for this clonotype. J is TRBJ1-4 and V is TRBV5-1; the match to TRBD1 covers 11 bases. Germline CDR1 SGHRS, CDR2 YFSETQ. V lost 4 bases and J lost 8; bases outside the gene matches: 4. This CDR3 region has 14 residues. This CDR3 is CASSQGQGAEKLFF. The CDR3 nucleotides read TGCGCCAGCAGCCAAGGACAGGGGGCGGAAAAACTGTTTTTT.

This clonotype was observed many times. V gene TRBV12-3 or TRBV12-4 combines with J gene TRBJ1-2, with D possibly matching TRBD1 (5 bases). CDR3 length equals 16 residues. The germline V and J ends were trimmed by 3 bases and 8 bases, with 22 bases remaining between them. Here the CDR3 reads CASSFTLRGGERGYTF. DNA of the CDR3: TGTGCCAGCAGTTTCACCCTTCGGGGAGGGGAACGGGGCTACACCTTC.

This clonotype was observed a handful of times. The V call is TRBV28, the J call TRBJ2-5; 11 bases are shared with TRBD2. V gave up 5 bases and J gave up 4 bases; unmatched junction bases: 21. Germline V lookup: CDR1 MDHEN, CDR2 SYDVKM. This CDR3 region has 20 residues. The CDR3 region is CASSLPLGASGGLVGETQYF. DNA for the CDR3: TGTGCCAGCAGTCTTCCGTTGGGGGCTAGCGGGGGGCTGGTAGGAGAGACCCAGTACTTC.

This clonotype was recorded at least ten times. The chain combines TRBV3-1 with TRBJ1-1; D uncertain. CDR3 length: 13 amino acids. Trimming shortened V by 2 bases and J by 0 bases, and 4 bases separated the two germline ends. Germline values: CDR1 LGHDT, CDR2 YNNKEL (reference sequence). The chain's CDR3 is CASSQFMNTEAFF. DNA for the CDR3: TGTGCCAGCAGCCAATTCATGAACACTGAAGCTTTCTTT.

The V gene is TRBV20-1, the J gene TRBJ1-6; the D gene is possibly TRBD1 (5 bases). V was shortened by 3 bases and J by 8 bases, with 11 bases between the two germline ends. In germline, CDR1 is DFQATT, CDR2 SNEGSKA (reference sequence). The CDR3 loop spans 13 amino acids. CDR3 bases: TGCAGTGCTAGTAAGGGCAGGGATTCACCCCTCCACTTT. This translates into CSASKGRDSPLHF.

This clonotype has at least ten counts. The V gene is TRBV15, the J gene TRBJ1-5; D is ambiguous. Trimming cost V 0 bases and J 3 bases, with 18 bases left between them. The germline V gene has CDR1 LNHNV and CDR2 YYDKDF (reference sequence). CDR3 length equals 18 residues. The CDR3 sequence is CATSRDKYPGRLNQPQHF. The CDR3 region has the DNA TGTGCCACCAGCAGAGATAAATACCCGGGGAGGCTCAATCAGCCCCAGCATTTT.

This clonotype was seen more than once but under ten times. The chain recombines TRBV7-2 with TRBJ2-2, with TRBD1 matching 12 bases. V shed 1 base, J shed 9 bases, and the junction held 3 bases outside the gene matches. Germline values: CDR1 SGHTA, CDR2 FQGNSA. CDR3 length equals 15 residues. The CDR3 reads CASSLEGTGGRELFF. In DNA, the CDR3 is TGTGCCAGCAGCTTAGAGGGGACAGGGGGCCGGGAGCTGTTTTTT. The variable domain in full, completed from reference TRBV7-2 and TRBJ2-2, reads GAGVSQSPSNKVTEKGKDVELRCDPISGHTALYWYRQSLGQGLEFLIYFQGNSAPDKSGLPSDRFSAERTGGSVSTLTIQRTQQEDSAVYLCASSLEGTGGRELFFGEGSRLTVL.

The rearrangement uses TRBV3-1 and TRBJ2-7, with D hard to call. This CDR3 is 14 amino acids long. Between the trimmed V and J ends, which lost 4 bases and 4 bases, there was a span of 14 bases. Germline V gene sequence: CDR1 LGHDT, CDR2 YNNKEL (reference sequence). The CDR3 bases are TGTGCCAGCAGCCGTCTGGAAAGCGATTACGAGCAGTACTTC. This encodes CASSRLESDYEQYF.

This rearrangement joins TRBV6-2 or TRBV6-3 to TRBJ2-6; a weak D match, TRBD2 (5 bases). V was shortened by 6 bases and J by 1 base, with 10 bases between the two germline ends. Per the germline V gene, CDR1 is MNHEY and CDR2 is SVGEGT. The CDR3 contains 15 residues. The CDR3 protein is CASRKRGSGANVLTF. In DNA form, the CDR3 reads TGTGCCAGCAGAAAACGGGGTTCTGGGGCCAACGTCCTGACTTTC.

The sample holds many counts of this clonotype. V gene TRBV29-1 combines with J gene TRBJ1-1; D not resolved. CDR3 length: 10 amino acids. Looked up from germline, CDR1 is SQVTM and CDR2 is ANQGSEA. V was cut by 4 bases and J by 7 bases, with 7 bases left in between. The chain's CDR3 is CSVVGIEAFF. CDR3 DNA: TGCAGCGTTGTTGGAATTGAAGCTTTCTTT.

The CDR3 DNA reads as TGCAGTGCTAGCTTTCCAGGGGGGTTAGGGGAAAAACTGTTTTTT. Translation gives CSASFPGGLGEKLFF. The chain carries TRBV20-1 and TRBJ1-4, with 7 bases identical to TRBD1. The CDR3 loop spans 15 amino acids. The V and J ends lost 3 bases and 8 bases, in that order; junction bases with no gene match: 12. The germline gives CDR1 DFQATT, CDR2 SNEGSKA (reference sequence).

In its sample, this clonotype was seen many times. This chain joins TRBV9 and TRBJ1-2, with 8 bases lining up with TRBD1. This CDR3 spans 18 amino acids. The ends lost 4 bases at V and 2 bases at J; junction bases unmatched: 16. CDR1 is SGDLS, CDR2 YYNGEE, per germline. Written as DNA, the CDR3 is TGTGCCAGCAGCAGATCTTACAGGGGGAGCGGGCTAAACTATGGCTACACCTTC. As protein: CASSRSYRGSGLNYGYTF.

This clonotype was seen ten or more times. The chain is built from TRBV13 and TRBJ2-1, with D unclear. The germline V gene encodes CDR1 PRHDT and CDR2 FYEKMQ (reference sequence). CDR3 length: 15 residues. The V end lost 3 bases, the J end lost 0 bases, and 9 bases lay between the germline ends. DNA of the CDR3: TGTGCCAGCAGCTTTTTACCCAGCTCCTACAATGAGCAGTTCTTC. It translates to CASSFLPSSYNEQFF.

V gene TRBV20-1 combines with J gene TRBJ1-2; TRBD1 matches at 7 bases. The length of the CDR3 is 11 residues. The V gene end was trimmed by 6 bases and the J gene end by 8 bases; junction bases not matched to a gene: 6. In germline, CDR1 is DFQATT, CDR2 SNEGSKA (reference sequence). In DNA form, the CDR3 reads TGCAGTGCAACGACAGGGATGGGCTACACCTTC. This sequence encodes CSATTGMGYTF.

J is TRBJ2-2 and V is TRBV7-2, with D perhaps TRBD1 (6 bases). CDR1 is SGHTA and CDR2 is FQGNSA in the germline V gene. Trimming stripped 10 bases from V and 3 bases from J, with 15 bases between. The CDR3 sequence is 14 residues long. CDR3 in DNA: TGTGCCACCCGCCCGGGACAATACACCGGGGAGCTGTTTTTT. Amino acids: CATRPGQYTGELFF.

V gene TRBV28 combines with J gene TRBJ2-7; D gene unclear. CDR1 and CDR2 (germline): MDHEN, SYDVKM. The V end was cut by 6 bases, the J end by 4 bases, with 7 bases between. There are 11 residues in the CDR3. The CDR3 nucleotides are TGTGCCAGCAGCGCAAATTACGAGCAGTACGTC. Its protein is CASSANYEQYV.

The gene calls are TRBV27 and TRBJ2-2; D is undetermined. Trimming removed 2 bases from V and 7 bases from J, with 11 bases in between. From germline, CDR1 is MNHEY and CDR2 SMNVEV (reference sequence). This CDR3 is built from 14 residues. In DNA form, the CDR3 reads TGTGCCAGCAGTTTAGTTTCTGTGGGCGGGGAGCTGTTTTTT. As protein: CASSLVSVGGELFF.

The chain employs TRBV20-1 and TRBJ2-3; 7 bases line up with TRBD2. Germline V CDR1 and CDR2: DFQATT, SNEGSKA (reference sequence). V lost 4 bases to trimming and J lost 5 bases; unmatched junction nucleotides: 15. The CDR3 loop spans 16 amino acids. The CDR3 DNA follows: TGCAGTGCTATTTGGCTAGCGGAGGGGTACATAGATACGCAGTATTTT. This sequence encodes CSAIWLAEGYIDTQYF.

The chain carries TRBV25-1 and TRBJ2-3; TRBD2 matches 9 bases. J was trimmed by 2 bases and V by 2 bases; bases with no gene match: 2. Germline V gives CDR1 MGHDK, CDR2 SYGVNS. This CDR3 has 15 amino acids. CDR3 coding DNA: TGTGCCAGCAGTGAAGGCGGGGGGGTCACAGATACGCAGTATTTT. It encodes CASSEGGGVTDTQYF.

This clonotype was observed at least ten times. The genes are TRBV12-3 or TRBV12-4 and TRBJ2-3; the D gene is possibly TRBD1 (5 bases). The CDR3 extends over 14 amino acids. Trimming left V 5 bases short and J 3 bases short, with 12 bases between. In DNA, the CDR3 is TGTGCCAGCAGTCCCAGGGTAGGAACAGATACGCAGTATTTT. It is translated as CASSPRVGTDTQYF.

This clonotype was picked up a small number of times. The J gene is TRBJ2-6, the V gene TRBV4-3; D is possibly TRBD1 (6 bases). The V gene lost 5 bases and the J gene lost 0 bases, with 17 bases spanning the gap. Germline CDR1 reads LGHNA; CDR2 reads YSLEER. The CDR3 extends over 18 amino acids. The DNA of the CDR3 is TGCGCCAGCAGCGGTTCGACCGGGACAAACTCTGGGGCCAACGTCCTGACTTTC. It encodes CASSGSTGTNSGANVLTF.

In its sample, this clonotype was seen once. The CDR3 spells CASSYQDRLGETQYF. The CDR3 bases are TGTGCCAGCAGTTACCAGGACCGATTGGGAGAGACCCAGTACTTC. This chain joins TRBV6-2 or TRBV6-3 and TRBJ2-5; no definite D call. CDR1 and CDR2 from the germline V gene are MNHEY and SVGEGT. Trimming took off 2 bases at V and 4 bases at J, with 14 bases between the two ends. This CDR3 region has 15 residues.

The J gene is TRBJ1-6, the V gene TRBV27, with D maybe TRBD1 (5 bases). Germline CDR1 is MNHEY and CDR2 is SMNVEV (reference sequence). Trimming removed 3 bases at V and 6 bases at J, with 6 bases between. This CDR3 region has 13 residues. CDR3 DNA: TGTGCCAGCAGTTTCGGGGCTAATTCACCCCTCCACTTT. It encodes CASSFGANSPLHF.